This T cell receptor beta chain was sequenced for a study of molecular identifiers for immune sequencing clone quantification. The CDR3 runs 16 residues. Germline-derived CDR1 and CDR2 are MNHEY and SVGEGT. Trimming at V came to 6 bases and at J to 3 bases, leaving 8 bases not matched to a gene. A few counts support this clonotype. TCRdb reprocessed the PCR reads via MiXCR and lists one record per CDR3 protein. This sample has 490,000 or so distinct CDR3 sequences; 20% to 25% occur once, and the top ten carry approximately 0.8%. This clonotype originated in a human donor in good health. Some libraries in this study had Jurkat cell RNA spiked in. The specimen was naive CD8+ T cells from blood, with Jurkat cell RNA spiked in. Sample subset: FACS-sorted CD8+CD4-CCR7+CD45RA+ naive T cells. This sequence joins TRBV6-2 or TRBV6-3 and TRBJ2-2; 9 bases align to TRBD2. CDR3 nucleotides: TGTGCCAGCAGGGATAGCGGGAGTGTGTACACCGGGGAGCTGTTTTTT. Protein: CASRDSGSVYTGELFF.